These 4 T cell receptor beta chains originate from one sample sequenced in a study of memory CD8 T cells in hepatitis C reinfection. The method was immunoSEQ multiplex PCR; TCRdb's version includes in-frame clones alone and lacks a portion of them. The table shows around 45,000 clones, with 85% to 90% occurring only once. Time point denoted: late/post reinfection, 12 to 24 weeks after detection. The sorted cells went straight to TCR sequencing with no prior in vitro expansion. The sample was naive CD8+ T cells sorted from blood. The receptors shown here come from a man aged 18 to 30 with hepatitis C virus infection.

CDR3 bases: TGTGCCAGCCTCCCCCTTAGCGGGGGGGCTTTCGGCTTCACCTACAATGAGCAGTTCTTC. Encoded protein: CASLPLSGGAFGFTYNEQFF. The chain links TRBV21-1 to TRBJ2-1; the DNA was not compared with TRBD2, the D call given in the table. TRBV21-1 is classified as a pseudogene. CDR3 length equals 20 residues.

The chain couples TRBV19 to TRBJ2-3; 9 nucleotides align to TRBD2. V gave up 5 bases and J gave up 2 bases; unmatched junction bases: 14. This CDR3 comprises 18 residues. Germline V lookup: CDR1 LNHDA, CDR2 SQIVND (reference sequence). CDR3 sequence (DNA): TGTGCCAGTAGTTGGAGTCAATTAGCGGGGGCCTCCACAGATACGCAGTATTTT. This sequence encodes CASSWSQLAGASTDTQYF.

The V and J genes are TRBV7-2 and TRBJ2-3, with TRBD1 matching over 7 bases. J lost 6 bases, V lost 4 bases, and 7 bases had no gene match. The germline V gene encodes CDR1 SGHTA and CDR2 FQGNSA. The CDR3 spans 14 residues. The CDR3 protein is CASSSTGLEDTQYF. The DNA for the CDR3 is TGTGCCAGCAGCTCGACAGGGTTGGAGGATACGCAGTATTTT.

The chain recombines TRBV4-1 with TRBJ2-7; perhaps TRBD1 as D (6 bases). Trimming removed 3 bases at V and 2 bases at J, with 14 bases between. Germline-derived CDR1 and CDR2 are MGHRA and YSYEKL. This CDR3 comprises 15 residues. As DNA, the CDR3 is TGCGCCAGCAGCCAGACAGGCGGTGGGCCCTACGAGCAGTACGTC. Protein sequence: CASSQTGGGPYEQYV.